The entry below describes one T cell receptor (beta chain). No antigen is known for it. The sample holds no much larger clone one base away, and base qualities are not on file. The sample originates from a study of cytomegalovirus exposure and HLA in healthy donors (dated by TCRdb to 2017 to 2019). About the full investigation: An earlier analysis of some 600 of the donors reported about 300 Gb of sequence data and around 110 million unique TCR beta sequences obtained from some 170 million T cells. An early release covering about 600 HLA-typed donors comprised 300 to 350 gigabases of sequencing data and about 90 million unique TCR sequences. The study aimed to test whether cataloging public T cell receptors could reveal signatures of past pathogen exposure. A later genetic analysis took genome-wide SNP genotypes for about 65% of the 666 donors and used that subset as a discovery cohort. A later analysis re-analyzed previously published TCR beta repertoires from 666 donors and added high-resolution HLA genotyping to study TCR occurrence patterns. The T cell repertoires of under 750 subjects were profiled by immunosequencing and related to cytomegalovirus serostatus. Five DR-DQ haplotypes were treated as single units for association and clustering because of strong linkage in the cohort. The number of typed donors differed by locus: about 620-640 for A, B, C, DRB1 and DQB1; 500 to 550 for DQA1; around 580 for DPA1; and about 470 for DPB1. Alongside the repertoire data, information on donor age, sex, ethnicity and CMV serostatus was compiled. All discovery cohort repertoires had been generated using a single sequencing platform. Across some 400 genotyped donors of the cohort, an average of about 240,000 unique TCR beta nucleotide sequences per donor were sequenced, and approximately 17% of those sequences were non-productive. The genetic ancestry cluster associated with self-reported Caucasian donors included around 76% of the roughly 410 genotyped donors. Both class I and class II loci were covered by HLA typing, at four-digit resolution. To predict cytomegalovirus infection status, the study brought together high-throughput TCR immunosequencing, statistical association of individual TCRs with disease status, and machine learning. Besides the first cohort of roughly 700 subjects, a separate validation cohort made up of 95 to 150 different subjects was used. Rather than using new phenotypic data, the later analysis identified candidate immune exposures from TCR beta sequences and from how often those sequences occurred across donors. In an earlier analysis of 550 to 700 of the donors, high-throughput TCR beta sequencing was used to judge whether each TCR beta V gene segment behaved as functional or pseudogenic. Results the study describes overall, beyond this receptor: Because counts were too low, more than 15 rarely observed V segments, including chromosome 9 orphons, were left out of the earlier analysis of several hundred of the donors. Only TCR beta chains were sequenced in this cohort, and the absence of alpha or paired-chain data limited detectable features. V-gene and J-gene trimming of TCR beta chains was associated with a missense DCLRE1C variant in a later genetic analysis, and the association was replicated in an independent cohort. The presence/absence analyses assumed that sequencing depth was roughly uniform across donors, and that assumption may not be true. A later analysis found that most CMV-associated TCR beta chains appeared HLA-restricted, with HLA associations seemingly driven largely by CMV exposure. Three of the identified cytomegalovirus-associated TCR beta chains were confirmed in vitro to be specific for cytomegalovirus antigens. It was suggested by the authors that the approach could potentially be generalized to other disease states and immunological phenotypes. A cluster of highly shared sequence variants was judged likely to represent a technical artifact of the sequencing pipeline. According to a later analysis, parvovirus B19, influenza, CMV and Epstein-Barr virus appeared linked to several top co-occurrence clusters. At a false discovery rate of 0.05, a later analysis linked roughly 17,000 TCR beta sequences to specific HLA alleles. Compared with equally common non-associated chains, HLA-associated TCR beta chains in a later analysis were more clonally expanded and had lower generation probabilities. In a later genetic analysis, fewer N-insertions in productive TCRs were reported among donors in an Asian-associated ancestry cluster than the roughly 700-donor mean. HLA typing was unavailable for some donors at each locus, so association tests used only the typed subset. CMV serostatus was the only immune exposure information available for the cohort. When HLA alleles, especially DR and DQ, strongly co-occurred, TCR associations were difficult to assign to individual alleles. A total of 150 to 200 TCR beta chains were listed by the study as associated with cytomegalovirus. The 87-base-pair reads could not distinguish some IMGT-functional V segments, including TRBV6-2 and TRBV6-3, so those segments were excluded. A further reported finding was that TCR beta sequences accurately predicted the HLA-A and HLA-B alleles for most subjects in the first cohort. Most TCR sequences were observed very rarely across donors, whereas some public TCRs were present in many individuals. Linkage disequilibrium might explain the correlated functional status among segregating V segments, but an unknown experimental factor could not be ruled out. An earlier analysis of around 600 of the donors showed that most TCR beta V segments appeared in productive rearrangements either about 90% or about 30% of the time, which broadly matched IMGT annotations. A later analysis found that TCR association rates varied across HLA loci, with DRB1 alleles showing the most associated TCRs and HLA-C alleles the fewest. Cytomegalovirus status was reported to be diagnosed by the classifier with high specificity and sensitivity in both the original and validation cohorts.

From the germline V gene, CDR1 is ENHRY and CDR2 is SYGVKD. A distance of 12 bases separates the germline ends of V and J, which lose 4 bases and 5 bases respectively. Its CDR3 holds 13 amino acids, cysteine through phenylalanine. Left in the record is the CDR3 DNA by itself, 39 bases read in frame from the first base. The cohort was made up of approximately 670 healthy bone marrow donors. All cohort members were sampled while nominally healthy, although unrecorded immune exposures were likely present. The donor was CMV seronegative and was included in the group of 352 seronegative cohort members. Every donor gave a peripheral blood sample, and the peripheral blood mononuclear cells from that sample were used for TCR beta sequencing. Genomic DNA extraction from the blood cell samples was performed with the Qiagen DNeasy Blood Extraction Kit. Libraries were prepared through the immunoSEQ multiplex PCR assay. For the multiplex PCR, a mixture combining 60 forward primers for TCR Vbeta segments and 13 reverse primers for TCR Jbeta segments was used. The CDR3 region of rearranged TCR beta genes was amplified from genomic DNA with a multiplex PCR assay. Amplified TCR beta libraries were sequenced as 87-base-pair reads on the Illumina HiSeq System. Per the original workflow: Across the 600 to 700 repertoires, a later analysis counted some 81 million unique TCR beta chains, around 11 million of which were shared by at least two donors. Raw reads were error-corrected and collapsed into unique sequences by a nearest-neighbor algorithm in which closely related sequences were merged to remove PCR and sequencing errors. CDR3 sequences were aligned to IMGT reference sequences to assign V, D and J gene segments. Each retained sequence needed at least a six-nucleotide match to both a V gene segment and a J gene segment. Rearrangements were called productive when the CDR3 lacked stop codons and stayed in frame with V and J; all others were non-productive. CDR3 was defined by IMGT convention, running from the second conserved V-encoded cysteine to the conserved J-encoded phenylalanine. The earlier analysis of a few hundred of the donors excluded sequences that lacked an unambiguous match to a single V gene segment. In an earlier analysis of approximately 500 of the donors, a V segment was called functional when productive rearrangements were above 56.7%, and segregating when the standard deviation between donors exceeded 5%. A statistical classification framework was built to diagnose cytomegalovirus status from the catalog of TCR beta chain sequences. In a later analysis, TCR nucleotide sequences were compared against IMGT/GENE-DB human TR gene sequences so that V and J genes could be assigned. A later analysis assigned CDR3 sequences and most-parsimonious VDJ recombination scenarios with the TCRdist pipeline. In a later analysis, each TCR beta chain was defined by its CDR3 amino acid sequence together with its V-gene family, and reads without a unique V-gene family were excluded. In a later analysis, 500 to 700 highly shared, low-generation-probability nucleotide sequences were removed to address suspected cross-contamination and a sequencing artifact. In a later analysis, a clonal expansion index for each public chain was calculated from normalized within-repertoire ranks of inferred template counts. In a later analysis, generation probabilities were computed using a VDJ recombination model fitted to out-of-frame rearrangements, and the results were checked against IGoR. In a later analysis, hypergeometric tests were used to score TCR-TCR, TCR-HLA and TCR-CMV co-occurrence, with a repertoire-size bias correction applied to TCR pairs. To estimate false discovery rates, a later analysis permuted the HLA or CMV assignments 20 times. In a later analysis, co-occurring TCRs were grouped using DBSCAN, and TCRdist sequence similarity was added for clustering within HLA-allele-positive subsets. Repertoires with fewer than 30,000 or more than 120,000 public chains were left out of co-occurrence clustering, as were several repertoires with anomalous nucleotide sharing. The table was pulled from immuneACCESS by TCRdb, which kept in-frame rearrangements only. Such tables lose some clones; where checked, under half of the loss comes from unresolved V genes, and the rest has no known cause. V and J calls and clone size come straight from that table; D and trimming were deduced from the DNA. The table for this sample lists around 120,000 clones; roughly 80% of them were counted only once. The top ten clonotypes cover roughly 3.2% of the sample.

This TCR derives from a man aged 30 to 39 in good health and CMV-seronegative. The sequence joins TRBV10-3 to TRBJ2-7; matching of 6 bases hints at TRBD1 as the D gene. What was sequenced was PBMCs. The sequenced DNA: TGTGCCATCAGTGGGTTACAGGGCCACGAGCAGTACTTC. Translated, this gives CAISGLQGHEQYF.